These 30 T cell receptor beta chains share one sample of origin, sequenced in a study of cytomegalovirus exposure and HLA in healthy donors. PCR used 60 Vbeta primers and 13 Jbeta primers. Repertoires were generated with immunoSEQ multiplex PCR, while TCRdb's copy carries only in-frame clones and drops some. The sample lists approximately 190,000 clones, around 75% seen once, with roughly 6.7% in the top ten. Material for sequencing was PBMCs. These receptors originate from a middle-aged man in good health and CMV-seropositive.

This chain joins TRBV30 and TRBJ2-7; 12 nucleotides line up with TRBD1. The CDR3 contains 14 residues. Germline CDR1 GTSNPN, CDR2 SVGIG (reference sequence). After removal of 6 bases from V and 6 bases from J, the junction contained 9 bases not matched to a gene. This CDR3 is CACPARDRGLEQYF. The CDR3 DNA reads as TGTGCCTGCCCCGCCCGGGACAGGGGGCTCGAGCAGTACTTC.

The chain employs TRBV27 and TRBJ1-5; D possibly corresponds to TRBD1 (6 bases). From germline, CDR1 is MNHEY and CDR2 SMNVEV (reference sequence). Trimming cost V 5 bases and J 3 bases, with 11 bases left between them. This CDR3 has 14 residues. CDR3 in amino acids: CASSATGYNQPQHF. DNA of the CDR3: TGTGCCAGCAGTGCTACAGGGTACAATCAGCCCCAGCATTTT.

The chain combines TRBV4-3 with TRBJ2-7, with D possibly matching TRBD2 (6 bases). Germline V gene sequence: CDR1 LGHNA, CDR2 YSLEER. This CDR3 has 16 residues. Trimming stripped 0 bases from V and 2 bases from J, with 14 bases between. In nucleotides, the CDR3 is TGCGCCAGCAGCCAAGATTGGGCGGGGAAAGCCTACGAGCAGTACTTC. Its protein product is CASSQDWAGKAYEQYF.

This clone was observed a handful of times. This sequence joins TRBV7-2 and TRBJ2-7; the match to TRBD2 covers 8 bases. There are 14 residues in the CDR3. CDR1 is SGHTA and CDR2 is FQGNSA in the germline V gene. After removal of 3 bases from V and 2 bases from J, the junction contained 3 bases not matched to a gene. DNA of the CDR3: TGTGCCAGCAGCTTGAGTAGCGGGACCTACGAGCAGTACTTC. Translating gives CASSLSSGTYEQYF.

The chain joins TRBV18 to TRBJ1-4; TRBD1 matches at 7 bases. Germline lookup yields CDR1 KGHSH and CDR2 LQKENI. The trim removed 1 base at V and 10 bases at J, leaving 15 bases unmatched. CDR3 length equals 17 residues. The CDR3 loop reads CASSPLLTGDSLGKLFF. CDR3 DNA sequence: TGTGCCAGCTCACCACTGCTAACAGGGGACTCCCTTGGAAAACTGTTTTTT.

The chain recombines TRBV7-2 with TRBJ1-4, with D possibly matching TRBD1 (6 bases). Looked up from germline, CDR1 is SGHTA and CDR2 is FQGNSA. There are 15 residues in the CDR3. V lost 2 bases and J 6 bases, leaving 13 bases between the germline ends. CDR3 DNA sequence: TGTGCCAGCAGCTTAACGGGTCGACAGGATGAAAAACTGTTTTTT. It encodes CASSLTGRQDEKLFF.

The CDR3, as DNA: TGTGCCAGCAGCTTTGTCACTGGGAACACTGAAGCTTTCTTT. Translated: CASSFVTGNTEAFF. The J gene is TRBJ1-1, the V gene TRBV7-9; D call uncertain. The germline V gene encodes CDR1 SEHNR and CDR2 FQNEAQ (reference sequence). V gave up 3 bases and J gave up 1 base, with 9 bases separating them. This CDR3 has 14 residues.

The chain joins TRBV7-9 to TRBJ1-6; a weak D match, TRBD1 (5 bases). Trimming pared 5 bases from V and 0 bases from J, leaving 14 bases between. In germline, CDR1 is SEHNR, CDR2 FQNEAQ (reference sequence). This CDR3 contains 17 residues. The CDR3 is CASSPGDRSSYNSPLHF. CDR3 sequence (DNA): TGTGCCAGCAGCCCGGGGGATCGCAGCTCCTATAATTCACCCCTCCACTTT.

V is TRBV6-4 and J is TRBJ1-2; the D gene is possibly TRBD1 (5 bases). The CDR3 has 14 amino acids. Per germline, CDR1 MRHNA and CDR2 SNTAGT. V gave up 3 bases and J gave up 7 bases, with 15 bases separating them. The CDR3 sequence is CASSESHGGVGYTF. CDR3 nucleotide sequence: TGTGCCAGCAGTGAAAGCCATGGAGGGGTTGGCTACACCTTC.

This clone was seen only a few times. The chain joins TRBV30 to TRBJ1-1; D might be TRBD1 (5 bases). Germline V gives CDR1 GTSNPN, CDR2 SVGIG (reference sequence). This CDR3 has 16 residues. Trimming removed 0 bases from V and 0 bases from J, with 14 bases in between. This CDR3 is CAWSVRRGNLNTEAFF. The CDR3 coding sequence is TGTGCCTGGAGTGTACGTCGGGGGAATTTGAACACTGAAGCTTTCTTT.

The rearrangement joins TRBV27 to TRBJ2-3; 10 nucleotides agree with TRBD1. CDR3 length equals 15 residues. Germline-derived CDR1 and CDR2 are MNHEY and SMNVEV (reference sequence). The trim removed 4 bases at V and 6 bases at J, leaving 7 bases unmatched. This chain's CDR3 is CASSSGTGVLDTQYF. Written as DNA, the CDR3 is TGTGCCAGCAGTTCCGGGACAGGGGTTCTGGATACGCAGTATTTT.

As concerns this clone: At one end, the junction sequence differs from germline, possibly due to a read error. The V and J genes are TRBV7-9 and TRBJ2-5; the D gene is possibly TRBD2 (5 bases). The CDR3 totals 12 residues. Germline-derived CDR1 and CDR2 are SEHNR and FQNEAQ (reference sequence). CDR3: CSSTLEGETQYF. DNA for the CDR3: TGTTCCAGCACCCTAGAGGGAGAGACCCAGTACTTC.

This clone has a single count. This rearrangement joins TRBV4-3 to TRBJ2-1, with 11 bases aligning to TRBD2. The V segment lost 3 bases and the J segment 5 bases; nucleotides outside the gene matches: 3. This CDR3 is built from 15 residues. Germline loops: CDR1 LGHNA, CDR2 YSLEER. The CDR3 sequence: CASSQGLAENNEQFF. The DNA of the CDR3 is TGCGCCAGCAGCCAGGGACTAGCGGAAAACAATGAGCAGTTCTTC.

The rearrangement uses TRBV2 and TRBJ1-2; 7 bases agree with TRBD1. From germline, CDR1 is SNHLY and CDR2 FYNNEI. The J segment lost 2 bases and the V segment lost 6 bases, leaving 9 bases of the junction unmatched. CDR3 length: 15 amino acids. The CDR3 spells CASRTGQEQNYGYTF. The CDR3 nucleotides are TGTGCCAGCAGGACAGGACAGGAGCAAAACTATGGCTACACCTTC. Filled out from reference TRBV2 and TRBJ1-2, the complete variable domain reads EPEVTQTPSHQVTQMGQEVILRCVPISNHLYFYWYRQILGQKVEFLVSFYNNEISEKSEIFDDQFSVERPDGSNFTLKIRSTKLEDSAMYFCASRTGQEQNYGYTFGSGTRLTVV.

J is TRBJ1-5 and V is TRBV6-4; 7 bases align to TRBD1. V dropped 6 bases and J dropped 3; count of bases not matched to a gene: 8. The CDR3 is 15 residues long. CDR1 and CDR2 from the germline V gene are MRHNA and SNTAGT. The CDR3, as DNA: TGTGCCAGCAGCGCGTCACAGGGGAACAATCAGCCCCAGCATTTT. It translates to CASSASQGNNQPQHF.

The chain carries TRBV7-3 and TRBJ1-6; tentative D call: TRBD1 (6 bases). CDR3 size: 16 residues. Per germline, CDR1 SGHTA and CDR2 FQGTGA. The V gene lost 0 bases and the J gene lost 7 bases, with 13 bases spanning the gap. The CDR3 DNA reads TGTGCCAGCAGCTTAACGGGGGCACGGAGAAATTCACCCCTCCACTTT. Protein sequence: CASSLTGARRNSPLHF.

The chain recombines TRBV28 with TRBJ1-1; a weak D match, TRBD1 (5 bases). Germline assignment: CDR1 MDHEN and CDR2 SYDVKM. V lost 5 bases and J lost 5, with 9 bases in between. This CDR3 contains 12 residues. As DNA, the CDR3 is TGTGCCAGCAGTAGGGGTTATACTGAAGCTTTCTTT. It translates to CASSRGYTEAFF.

J is TRBJ1-2 and V is TRBV29-1; 7 nucleotides match TRBD1. CDR1 is SQVTM and CDR2 is ANQGSEA in the germline V gene. The V and J ends lost 5 bases and 7 bases, in that order; junction bases with no gene match: 1. The CDR3 is made up of 10 amino acids. The CDR3 loop reads CSVNRGGYTF. CDR3 DNA sequence: TGCAGCGTTAACAGGGGTGGCTACACCTTC.

The gene calls are TRBV9 and TRBJ1-5; possible D gene TRBD1, 5 bases. In germline, CDR1 is SGDLS, CDR2 YYNGEE. This CDR3 is 14 amino acids long. The V gene lost 4 bases and the J gene lost 5 bases, with 13 bases spanning the gap. CDR3 region: CASSTDGGDQPQHF. In DNA form, the CDR3 reads TGTGCCAGCAGCACCGACGGGGGGGATCAGCCCCAGCATTTT. Full variable domain (missing parts from reference TRBV9 and TRBJ1-5): DSGVTQTPKHLITATGQRVTLRCSPRSGDLSVYWYQQSLDQGLQFLIQYYNGEERAKGNILERFSAQQFPDLHSELNLSSLELGDSALYFCASSTDGGDQPQHFGDGTRLSIL.

This clone was counted only a few times. This sequence joins TRBV7-2 and TRBJ2-5; TRBD2 agrees at 8 bases. The CDR3 length is 14 residues. CDR1 and CDR2 from the germline V gene are SGHTA and FQGNSA. Trimming took 5 bases from V and 11 from J; bases not matched to a gene: 13. The chain's CDR3 is CASSDRAGGPGQYF. DNA of the CDR3: TGTGCCAGCAGCGATCGGGCGGGGGGCCCCGGGCAGTACTTC.

The chain is built from TRBV5-1 and TRBJ2-1; D may be TRBD1 (6 bases). This CDR3 comprises 16 residues. The germline V gene encodes CDR1 SGHRS and CDR2 YFSETQ. V lost 5 bases, J lost 2 bases, and 17 bases lay in between. CDR3 bases: TGCGCCAGCAGTTCAGGGGACATCGGCCCCTACAATGAGCAGTTCTTC. Protein: CASSSGDIGPYNEQFF. Full variable domain (missing parts from reference TRBV5-1 and TRBJ2-1): KAGVTQTPRYLIKTRGQQVTLSCSPISGHRSVSWYQQTPGQGLQFLFEYFSETQRNKGNFPGRFSGRQFSNSRSEMNVSTLELGDSALYLCASSSGDIGPYNEQFFGPGTRLTVL.

The chain carries TRBV10-3 and TRBJ2-1; D might be TRBD2 (5 bases). CDR3 length: 15 residues. V was trimmed by 2 bases and J by 3 bases, leaving 11 bases between them. The germline gives CDR1 ENHRY, CDR2 SYGVKD. For the CDR3, the DNA is TGTGCCATCAGTGAGAGGAGCGGCTACTACAATGAGCAGTTCTTC. Translated: CAISERSGYYNEQFF.

This clone has only one observation. This chain links TRBV19 with TRBJ2-1; maybe TRBD1 (6 bases). The CDR3 has 13 residues. V was shortened by 2 bases and J by 9 bases, with 11 bases between the two germline ends. Germline V CDR1 and CDR2: LNHDA, SQIVND (reference sequence). CDR3 protein: CASSITGSAEQFF. The CDR3 bases are TGTGCCAGTAGTATAACAGGGTCGGCTGAGCAGTTCTTC.

The chain joins TRBV29-1 to TRBJ1-2; D is unclear. V gave up 4 bases and J gave up 5 bases, with 8 bases separating them. CDR3 length: 11 residues. Per germline, CDR1 SQVTM and CDR2 ANQGSEA. CDR3: CSVVERYGYTF. CDR3 nucleotides: TGCAGCGTTGTAGAGCGTTATGGCTACACCTTC.

This rearrangement joins TRBV11-2 to TRBJ2-7; D gene unclear. There are 15 residues in the CDR3. The V and J ends lost 0 bases and 0 bases respectively, with 9 bases between them. The germline V gene has CDR1 SGHAT and CDR2 FQNNGV. CDR3 nucleotide sequence: TGTGCCAGCAGCTTAGAAGCCGGAGACTCCTACGAGCAGTACTTC. It translates to CASSLEAGDSYEQYF.

Concerning this clone: Other DNA sequences of this sample code for an identical CDR3. The chain recombines TRBV30 with TRBJ1-1; 8 positions agree with TRBD1. The germline CDR1 and CDR2 sequences are GTSNPN and SVGIG (reference sequence). The CDR3 is 13 residues long. The V and J ends lost 1 base and 4 bases, in that order; junction bases with no gene match: 2. CDR3 protein: CAWSATGGTEAFF. CDR3 coding DNA: TGTGCCTGGAGTGCTACAGGGGGCACTGAAGCTTTCTTT.

The V call is TRBV7-9, the J call TRBJ1-1, with 8 bases lining up with TRBD1. Germline V gives CDR1 SEHNR, CDR2 FQNEAQ (reference sequence). With 8 bases clipped from V and 1 base from J, the junction kept 9 bases outside the gene matches. CDR3 length: 15 amino acids. The CDR3 is CASFATGTGNTEAFF. In DNA, the CDR3 is TGTGCCAGCTTCGCGACCGGGACAGGGAACACTGAAGCTTTCTTT.

The chain links TRBV2 to TRBJ1-2, with D uncertain. The CDR3 is made up of 11 amino acids. V gave up 8 bases and J gave up 8 bases, with 12 bases separating them. Germline V CDR1 and CDR2: SNHLY, FYNNEI. The chain's CDR3 is CASGEWRGYTF. CDR3 nucleotides: TGTGCCAGCGGGGAGTGGCGAGGCTACACCTTC.

V usage is TRBV5-1 and J usage is TRBJ2-6; 8 nucleotides agree with TRBD1. J gave up 1 base and V 0 bases, and 6 bases lay outside the gene matches. From germline, CDR1 is SGHRS and CDR2 YFSETQ. The CDR3 has 18 amino acids. As DNA, the CDR3 is TGCGCCAGCAGCTTGGAGGCAGGGGGCATTTCTGGGGCCAACGTCCTGACTTTC. Translated: CASSLEAGGISGANVLTF.

The chain uses TRBV9 and TRBJ1-6, with 7 nucleotides matching TRBD1. Germline V gene sequence: CDR1 SGDLS, CDR2 YYNGEE. The CDR3 sequence is 16 residues long. V gave up 5 bases and J gave up 7 bases; unmatched junction bases: 12. Written as DNA, the CDR3 is TGTGCCAGCAGTCAAAGGACCGGGACAGTGAATTCACCCCTCCACTTT. Translation: CASSQRTGTVNSPLHF.